The 8 T cell receptor beta chains reported below all come from one sample, sequenced in a study of blood T cell repertoires in COVID-19. Profiled with immunoSEQ multiplex PCR; TCRdb holds only in-frame clones, not every one. Of some 140,000 clones listed, around 80% are singletons. Specimen: peripheral blood. The receptors derive from a man aged 55 to 69 with acute or convalescent COVID-19.

The table lists this clone with a count of one. This chain connects TRBV3-1 (or the pseudogene TRBV3-2) to TRBJ2-2; possible D gene TRBD2, 5 bases. The V end lost 2 bases, the J end lost 8 bases, and 18 bases lay between the germline ends. This CDR3 comprises 16 residues. CDR1 and CDR2 from the germline V gene are LGHDT and YNNKEL (reference sequence). The DNA of the CDR3 is TGTGCCAGCAGCCAACCACTGACGCGGGCGCCTGGGGAGCTGTTTTTT. Its protein product is CASSQPLTRAPGELFF.

The chain is built from TRBV7-8 and TRBJ2-7; the match to TRBD2 covers 14 bases. In germline, CDR1 is SGHVS, CDR2 FQNEAQ. V lost 7 bases and J lost 2; bases outside the gene matches: 10. This CDR3 spans 17 amino acids. This CDR3 reads CASTVGTSGSIAYEQYF. The CDR3 DNA follows: TGTGCCAGCACAGTGGGGACTAGCGGGAGTATCGCCTACGAGCAGTACTTC.

The genes are TRBV14 and TRBJ1-1; possibly TRBD1 for D (5 bases). CDR3 length equals 16 residues. Germline lookup yields CDR1 SGHDN and CDR2 FVKESK. Trimming removed 1 base from V and 0 bases from J, with 12 bases in between. As DNA, the CDR3 is TGTGCCAGCAGCCAAGCCTCAGGGTTGATGAACACTGAAGCTTTCTTT. Its translation: CASSQASGLMNTEAFF.

The chain has TRBV7-2 and TRBJ2-7, with 9 bases lining up with TRBD1. Germline values: CDR1 SGHTA, CDR2 FQGNSA. V shed 7 bases and J 6 bases; nucleotides not matched to a gene: 7. The CDR3 sequence is 13 residues long. DNA of the CDR3: TGTGCCAGCACACCGGGACAGGGATCCGAGCAGTACTTC. This gives the protein CASTPGQGSEQYF.

The chain recombines TRBV5-4 with TRBJ1-6; possible D gene TRBD1, 5 bases. Germline values: CDR1 SGHNT, CDR2 YYREEE (reference sequence). The CDR3 loop spans 15 amino acids. V lost 0 bases, J lost 7 bases, and 11 bases lay in between. The CDR3: CASSLVPGGNSPLHF. The CDR3 nucleotides read TGTGCCAGCAGCTTGGTCCCCGGGGGAAATTCACCCCTCCACTTT. The full variable domain, rest sourced from reference TRBV5-4 and TRBJ1-6, is ETGVTQSPTHLIKTRGQQVTLRCSSQSGHNTVSWYQQALGQGPQFIFQYYREEENGRGNFPPRFSGLQFPNYSSELNVNALELDDSALYLCASSLVPGGNSPLHFGNGTRLTVT.

V usage is TRBV9 and J usage is TRBJ1-1; D is undetermined. Germline V lookup: CDR1 SGDLS, CDR2 YYNGEE. Trimming removed 0 bases from V and 4 bases from J, with 13 bases in between. This CDR3 is 15 amino acids long. For the CDR3, the DNA is TGTGCCAGCAGCGTAGGCGGGATGCAGAGCACTGAAGCTTTCTTT. Its protein is CASSVGGMQSTEAFF.

The rearrangement uses TRBV28 and TRBJ1-1; D unresolved. Germline loops: CDR1 MDHEN, CDR2 SYDVKM. V lost 5 bases to trimming and J lost 5 bases, with 12 bases between them. The CDR3 is 13 residues long. CDR3 in amino acids: CASSPHGQTEAFF. DNA of the CDR3: TGTGCCAGCAGTCCCCATGGGCAGACTGAAGCTTTCTTT. The whole variable domain, remainder taken from reference TRBV28 and TRBJ1-1, is DVKVTQSSRYLVKRTGEKVFLECVQDMDHENMFWYRQDPGLGLRLIYFSYDVKMKEKGDIPEGYSVSREKKERFSLILESASTNQTSMYLCASSPHGQTEAFFGQGTRLTVV.

The gene calls are TRBV19 and TRBJ2-3; TRBD2 might be the D (5 bases). CDR3 size: 12 residues. With 6 bases removed from V and 3 bases from J, the gap between germline ends came to 7 bases. Per the germline V gene, CDR1 is LNHDA and CDR2 is SQIVND (reference sequence). In DNA, the CDR3 is TGTGCCAGTAGAACGGGGACAGATACGCAGTATTTT. Protein: CASRTGTDTQYF.